Shown below are 28 T cell receptor beta chains from a single sample sequenced in a study of memory CD8 T cells in hepatitis C reinfection (dated by TCRdb to 2017 to 2019). Library creation used the immunoSEQ multiplex PCR assay. The table comes from immuneACCESS by way of TCRdb, which keeps in-frame sequences with V and J called. Part of the clones is missing from these tables; in studies checked, under half for an unresolved V gene and the rest for unknown reasons. The sample yields some 40,000 clones; around 89% were counted once. 1.2% of the sample comes from the top ten. The meaning of the sample's time point label: peak reinfection, 3 to 8 weeks after reinfection detection. Sorted cells were sequenced directly ex vivo, with no in vitro expansion before TCR sequencing. Sequenced: naive CD8+ T cells sorted from blood. Taken with the paper, the label for cell subset or site translates to: total naive CD8+CD45RO- T cells. The source of these receptors is a man in his late teens or twenties with hepatitis C virus infection.

V and J are TRBV13 and TRBJ2-7; D is unclear. The V gene lost 0 bases and the J gene lost 2 bases, with 8 bases spanning the gap. The CDR3 extends over 14 amino acids. Germline V gene lookup returns CDR1 PRHDT and CDR2 FYEKMQ (reference sequence). The CDR3 bases are TGTGCCAGCAGCTTAGGCGGTTTCCCCTACGAGCAGTACTTC. Translation: CASSLGGFPYEQYF.

This chain connects TRBV28 to TRBJ2-1; 16 nucleotides line up with TRBD2. With 9 bases clipped from V and 1 base from J, the junction kept 12 bases outside the gene matches. The germline gives CDR1 MDHEN, CDR2 SYDVKM. This CDR3 has 19 amino acids. CDR3 loop: CASSLPGLAGGMSYNEQFF. CDR3 in DNA: TGTGCCAGTTCTTTGCCGGGACTAGCGGGAGGGATGTCCTACAATGAGCAGTTCTTC.

V and J are TRBV7-9 and TRBJ1-3; D gene uncertain. The CDR3 is 17 amino acids. V was clipped by 4 bases and J by 0 bases, with 16 bases between them. CDR1 SEHNR and CDR2 FQNEAQ come from the germline V gene (reference sequence). The CDR3: CASSSNTAESSGNTIYF. In DNA form, the CDR3 reads TGTGCCAGCAGCTCCAACACAGCTGAAAGCTCTGGAAACACCATATATTTT.

The chain recombines TRBV6-5 with TRBJ2-1; 9 nucleotides line up with TRBD1. Germline V CDR1 and CDR2: MNHEY, SVGAGI. CDR3 length: 13 amino acids. J was trimmed by 9 bases and V by 4 bases; bases with no gene match: 4. The CDR3 DNA follows: TGTGCCAGCAGTTTGGGACAGGGCACTGAGCAGTTCTTC. Amino acid sequence: CASSLGQGTEQFF.

The chain is built from TRBV15 and TRBJ2-5; TRBD1 agrees at 9 bases. Germline assignment: CDR1 LNHNV and CDR2 YYDKDF (reference sequence). The CDR3 has 17 residues. V was pared by 5 bases and J by 0 bases, with 10 bases of the junction left unmatched. CDR3 protein: CATSEPAGTGYQETQYF. The CDR3, as DNA: TGTGCCACCAGCGAGCCAGCGGGGACAGGGTACCAAGAGACCCAGTACTTC.

J is TRBJ2-7 and V is TRBV7-8, with 10 bases that match TRBD1. The CDR3 covers 17 residues. With 1 base clipped from V and 3 bases from J, the junction kept 9 bases outside the gene matches. CDR1 and CDR2 from the germline V gene are SGHVS and FQNEAQ. CDR3 protein: CASSLDLGTGDVYEQYF. The CDR3 coding sequence is TGTGCCAGCAGCTTAGACTTAGGGACAGGGGACGTCTACGAGCAGTACTTC.

V gene TRBV6-4 combines with J gene TRBJ2-1, with 7 bases fitting TRBD1. Germline CDR1 reads MRHNA; CDR2 reads SNTAGT. V shed 6 bases, J shed 8 bases, and the junction held 10 bases outside the gene matches. CDR3 length: 14 amino acids. The CDR3 reads CASSYSEGADEQFF. The CDR3, as DNA: TGTGCCAGCAGCTACAGTGAGGGGGCTGATGAGCAGTTCTTC.

V usage is TRBV4-3 and J usage is TRBJ2-2; D unclear. V was cut by 1 base and J by 5 bases, with 23 bases left in between. Germline V lookup: CDR1 LGHNA, CDR2 YSLEER. This CDR3 is built from 19 residues. Here the CDR3 DNA reads TGCGCCAGCAGCCAAGTTCAGGTAATCCTATCGAGCCGTACCGGGGAGCTGTTTTTT. Its translation: CASSQVQVILSSRTGELFF.

V gene TRBV6-5 combines with J gene TRBJ2-1, with 10 bases matching TRBD2. This CDR3 spans 14 amino acids. The germline gives CDR1 MNHEY, CDR2 SVGAGI. V lost 6 bases and J lost 2; bases outside the gene matches: 1. For the CDR3, the DNA is TGTGCCAGCAGAGCGGGAGGGGCCTACAATGAGCAGTTCTTC. Encoded protein: CASRAGGAYNEQFF.

In this sample, this clone turned up a few times. J is TRBJ2-7 and V is TRBV5-6; TRBD1 is a possible D gene (5 bases). The CDR3 is 14 residues long. Germline V gives CDR1 SGHDT, CDR2 YYEEEE. Trimming took 0 bases from V and 6 from J, leaving 13 bases between them. CDR3 nucleotide sequence: TGTGCCAGCAGCTTGGTAGGGGCCGGCGGCGAGCAGTACTTC. This sequence encodes CASSLVGAGGEQYF.

The CDR3 nucleotides read TGTGCCAGCAGCCCAGGTGGAGGGCGGGACTACAATGAGCAGTTCTTC. It codes for CASSPGGGRDYNEQFF. V usage is TRBV13 and J usage is TRBJ2-1, with D possibly matching TRBD2 (6 bases). The germline V gene encodes CDR1 PRHDT and CDR2 FYEKMQ (reference sequence). The germline V and J ends were trimmed by 5 bases and 3 bases, with 17 bases remaining between them. The CDR3 extends over 16 amino acids.

This rearrangement joins TRBV9 to TRBJ2-2; TRBD2 agrees at 16 bases. This CDR3 is 19 amino acids long. After removal of 0 bases from V and 4 bases from J, the junction contained 6 bases not matched to a gene. Germline CDR1 is SGDLS and CDR2 is YYNGEE. In DNA, the CDR3 is TGTGCCAGCAGCGTAGCTCCCGGGACTAGCGGGAGGGCCACCGGGGAGCTGTTTTTT. Its translation: CASSVAPGTSGRATGELFF.

The V call is TRBV19, the J call TRBJ1-1, with D hard to call. V was shortened by 0 bases and J by 4 bases, with 6 bases between the two germline ends. The CDR3 is made up of 13 amino acids. CDR1 LNHDA and CDR2 SQIVND come from the germline V gene (reference sequence). The chain's CDR3 is CASSIDGSTEAFF. The DNA of the CDR3 is TGTGCCAGTAGTATAGACGGGAGCACTGAAGCTTTCTTT. The full variable domain, rest sourced from reference TRBV19 and TRBJ1-1, is DGGITQSPKYLFRKEGQNVTLSCEQNLNHDAMYWYRQDPGQGLRLIYYSQIVNDFQKGDIAEGYSVSREKKESFPLTVTSAQKNPTAFYLCASSIDGSTEAFFGQGTRLTVV.

V gene TRBV4-1 combines with J gene TRBJ2-2; possible D gene TRBD1, 5 bases. CDR3 length equals 13 residues. The V end lost 4 bases, the J end lost 5 bases, and 8 bases lay between the germline ends. Germline V gives CDR1 MGHRA, CDR2 YSYEKL. CDR3 in amino acids: CASSPGYTGELFF. In DNA, the CDR3 is TGCGCCAGCAGCCCAGGGTATACCGGGGAGCTGTTTTTT.

This clone was seen more than once but under ten times. V is TRBV6-1 and J is TRBJ1-2; 8 nucleotides line up with TRBD1. The CDR3 contains 17 residues. V was clipped by 4 bases and J by 6 bases; unmatched bases: 16. From germline, CDR1 is MNHNS and CDR2 SASEGT. The chain's CDR3 is CASSGQGAEHAWNGYTF. The CDR3 DNA reads as TGTGCCAGCAGTGGCCAGGGGGCGGAGCACGCGTGGAATGGCTACACCTTC.

The chain employs TRBV4-1 and TRBJ2-7; 7 positions match TRBD2. The junction had 7 bases not matched to a gene; V was cut back by 3 bases and J by 2 bases. Per the germline V gene, CDR1 is MGHRA and CDR2 is YSYEKL. The length of the CDR3 is 15 residues. The CDR3 sequence: CASSHQLAITYEQYF. For the CDR3, the DNA is TGCGCCAGCAGCCACCAACTAGCGATTACCTACGAGCAGTACTTC.

The chain uses TRBV19 and TRBJ2-3; 12 positions match TRBD2. Germline CDR1 and CDR2: LNHDA and SQIVND (reference sequence). Trimming took 5 bases from V and 5 from J; bases not matched to a gene: 8. The CDR3 length is 16 residues. In DNA form, the CDR3 reads TGTGCCAGTAGTCCGACAGGGACTAGCGGGTTAGATACGCAGTATTTT. It codes for CASSPTGTSGLDTQYF.

The chain has TRBV4-3 and TRBJ2-3, with TRBD2 matching over 9 bases. Trimming at V came to 1 base and at J to 4 bases, leaving 6 bases not matched to a gene. The CDR3 length is 16 residues. Per the germline V gene, CDR1 is LGHNA and CDR2 is YSLEER. CDR3 nucleotides: TGCGCCAGCAGCCAAGGGAGGGGACTAGCCCCAGATACGCAGTATTTT. Its translation: CASSQGRGLAPDTQYF.

This chain links TRBV9 with TRBJ2-1; tentatively, D is TRBD2 (7 bases). Per germline, CDR1 SGDLS and CDR2 YYNGEE. This CDR3 is 19 amino acids long. V was cut by 0 bases and J by 4 bases, with 23 bases left in between. The CDR3 loop is CASSVGRGGAGIPYNEQFF. CDR3 sequence (DNA): TGTGCCAGCAGCGTAGGTAGGGGGGGAGCGGGGATCCCATACAATGAGCAGTTCTTC. The full variable domain, completed using reference TRBV9 and TRBJ2-1, is DSGVTQTPKHLITATGQRVTLRCSPRSGDLSVYWYQQSLDQGLQFLIQYYNGEERAKGNILERFSAQQFPDLHSELNLSSLELGDSALYFCASSVGRGGAGIPYNEQFFGPGTRLTVL.

This chain uses TRBV6-5 with TRBJ2-2; TRBD1 matches at 9 bases. The CDR3 spans 14 residues. Per the germline V gene, CDR1 is MNHEY and CDR2 is SVGAGI. V shed 6 bases and J 7 bases; nucleotides not matched to a gene: 6. CDR3 DNA sequence: TGTGCCAGCAGCACTACAGGGGGCGTCGGGGAGCTGTTTTTT. Translating gives CASSTTGGVGELFF.

V and J are TRBV6-5 and TRBJ1-1; possible D gene TRBD1, 5 bases. The germline V gene has CDR1 MNHEY and CDR2 SVGAGI. V lost 2 bases to trimming and J lost 1 base, with 8 bases between them. This CDR3 has 14 amino acids. CDR3 coding DNA: TGTGCCAGCAGTTACGGGGGGGAGAACACTGAAGCTTTCTTT. Protein sequence: CASSYGGENTEAFF.

The chain is built from TRBV2 and TRBJ2-1, with TRBD2 as a possible D gene (7 bases). With 2 bases removed from V and 3 bases from J, the gap between germline ends came to 11 bases. Germline CDR1 SNHLY, CDR2 FYNNEI. The CDR3 covers 15 residues. In DNA, the CDR3 is TGTGCCAGCAGTGAATCGGGGGGCGTCTACAATGAGCAGTTCTTC. This translates into CASSESGGVYNEQFF.

Notes on this clone: One junction end disagrees with the germline gene, perhaps due to a read error. The chain joins TRBV5-8 to TRBJ1-5; D unresolved. The V gene's germline CDR1 is SGHTS and CDR2 YDEGEE. The CDR3 extends over 15 amino acids. CDR3 bases: TGTGCCAGCAGTTTGGGTTGGGTCGGAGGACAGCCCCAGCATTTT. Translated, it gives CASSLGWVGGQPQHF.

V and J are TRBV7-9 and TRBJ2-3; D may be TRBD1 (5 bases). Germline lookup yields CDR1 SEHNR and CDR2 FQNEAQ (reference sequence). V was clipped by 5 bases and J by 5 bases, with 17 bases between them. The CDR3 runs 15 residues. The CDR3 coding sequence is TGTGCCAGCAGCCCTGGACAATCCCGAGGAGATACGCAGTATTTT. It specifies CASSPGQSRGDTQYF.

The chain recombines TRBV19 with TRBJ2-2, with 7 bases fitting TRBD1. The CDR3 loop spans 15 amino acids. Germline V gene sequence: CDR1 LNHDA, CDR2 SQIVND (reference sequence). V lost 4 bases to trimming and J lost 0 bases; unmatched junction nucleotides: 2. The CDR3 DNA follows: TGTGCCAGTAGTACCGGGACAGCGAACACCGGGGAGCTGTTTTTT. Translated, it gives CASSTGTANTGELFF.

The V call is TRBV18, the J call TRBJ1-1; 9 bases are a match to TRBD1. The CDR3 is made up of 15 amino acids. Per the germline V gene, CDR1 is KGHSH and CDR2 is LQKENI. The V and J ends lost 0 bases and 5 bases, in that order; junction bases with no gene match: 4. CDR3 in DNA: TGTGCCAGCTCACCACCCGGGACAGGGTGGACTGAAGCTTTCTTT. Amino acids: CASSPPGTGWTEAFF.

Here the CDR3 reads CASSTGASGYSPLHF. CDR3 DNA sequence: TGCGCCAGCAGTACAGGGGCTTCTGGGTATTCACCCCTCCACTTT. The chain is built from TRBV4-1 and TRBJ1-6; 7 bases are shared with TRBD1. Germline V lookup: CDR1 MGHRA, CDR2 YSYEKL. The length of the CDR3 is 15 residues. J was trimmed by 8 bases and V by 6 bases; bases with no gene match: 10.

The J gene is TRBJ2-1, the V gene TRBV19; TRBD1 matches 7 bases. J lost 7 bases, V lost 3 bases, and 6 bases had no gene match. The germline V gene has CDR1 LNHDA and CDR2 SQIVND (reference sequence). The CDR3 has 14 residues. The CDR3 DNA reads TGTGCCAGTAGTATTGAGGGGGCGCTGAATGAGCAGTTCTTC. Amino acid sequence: CASSIEGALNEQFF. Supplemented by reference TRBV19 and TRBJ2-1, the full variable domain reads DGGITQSPKYLFRKEGQNVTLSCEQNLNHDAMYWYRQDPGQGLRLIYYSQIVNDFQKGDIAEGYSVSREKKESFPLTVTSAQKNPTAFYLCASSIEGALNEQFFGPGTRLTVL.